The 17 T cell receptor beta chains below all came from one sample that was sequenced in a study of shared clonotypes between healthy human individuals. Clones were read by immunoSEQ multiplex PCR, and TCRdb kept only the in-frame ones, dropping some. The sample includes roughly 2.4 million clones, more than 90% of them seen just once. Sequenced: naive CD4+ T cells sorted from blood. Subset denoted: CD45RA+ positively selected. The receptors were sampled from a man younger than 35 in good health.

The chain is built from TRBV7-2 and TRBJ2-7; D is unclear. The CDR3 loop spans 11 amino acids. Trimming left V 4 bases short and J 4 bases short, with 5 bases between. Germline values: CDR1 SGHTA, CDR2 FQGNSA. CDR3 DNA sequence: TGTGCCAGCAGCTCTCAATACGAGCAGTACTTC. Its translation: CASSSQYEQYF.

Note on this clone: Other DNA sequences in the sample encode the same CDR3. V is TRBV29-1 and J is TRBJ2-3; the match to TRBD1 covers 9 bases. The CDR3 contains 14 residues. With 6 bases clipped from V and 3 bases from J, the junction kept 7 bases outside the gene matches. Germline values: CDR1 SQVTM, CDR2 ANQGSEA. This CDR3 reads CSVETGGGTDTQYF. Written as DNA, the CDR3 is TGCAGCGTGGAGACAGGGGGTGGGACAGATACGCAGTATTTT.

A remark on this clone: Additional DNA sequences in this sample encode the identical CDR3. The chain links TRBV2 to TRBJ2-1; D is possibly TRBD2 (6 bases). Germline V gene lookup returns CDR1 SNHLY and CDR2 FYNNEI. V shed 6 bases and J shed 0 bases, with 12 bases lying between them. This CDR3 has 15 amino acids. CDR3 loop: CASRRGGSSYNEQFF. In DNA form, the CDR3 reads TGTGCCAGCAGGCGGGGTGGGAGCTCCTACAATGAGCAGTTCTTC.

The V and J genes are TRBV5-6 and TRBJ1-2; no reliable D call. This CDR3 is built from 12 residues. Germline V lookup: CDR1 SGHDT, CDR2 YYEEEE. Trimming pared 3 bases from V and 4 bases from J, leaving 7 bases between. CDR3 coding DNA: TGTGCCAGCAGCTCTTCGGGCTATGGCTACACCTTC. It translates to CASSSSGYGYTF.

CDR3 protein: CASRIVSTNEKLFF. In DNA form, the CDR3 reads TGTGCCAGCAGGATCGTTTCAACTAATGAAAAACTGTTTTTT. This chain links TRBV28 with TRBJ1-4, with unresolved D. Per germline, CDR1 MDHEN and CDR2 SYDVKM. The CDR3 has 14 amino acids. The V end lost 6 bases, the J end lost 0 bases, and 8 bases lay between the germline ends.

This chain links TRBV18 with TRBJ2-1, with D possibly TRBD1 on 5 matching bases. Trimming cost V 3 bases and J 14 bases, with 17 bases left between them. The germline gives CDR1 KGHSH, CDR2 LQKENI. CDR3 length equals 13 residues. DNA for the CDR3: TGTGCCAGCTCACCGCCGGACACCGGTATGGAGTTCTTC. This codes for CASSPPDTGMEFF.

The V call is TRBV5-4, the J call TRBJ1-3; tentative D call: TRBD1 (5 bases). CDR1 is SGHNT and CDR2 is YYREEE in the germline V gene (reference sequence). This CDR3 contains 17 residues. Deletions cut 0 bases from V and 4 bases from J, with 17 bases between. The CDR3 protein is CASSLGPDGGIGNTIYF. The CDR3 region has the DNA TGTGCCAGCAGCTTGGGCCCCGATGGGGGGATAGGAAACACCATATATTTT.

The chain links TRBV28 to TRBJ1-1; TRBD1 is a possible D gene (5 bases). V was clipped by 4 bases and J by 6 bases, with 15 bases between them. The length of the CDR3 is 14 residues. Germline values: CDR1 MDHEN, CDR2 SYDVKM. This CDR3 is CASSSGTLSAEAFF. Here the CDR3 DNA reads TGTGCCAGCAGTTCCGGGACCTTAAGCGCTGAAGCTTTCTTT.

The V call is TRBV18, the J call TRBJ2-7; TRBD2 matches at 7 bases. The CDR3 consists of 15 residues. The V segment lost 6 bases and the J segment 3 bases; nucleotides outside the gene matches: 11. Germline lookup yields CDR1 KGHSH and CDR2 LQKENI. The DNA for the CDR3 is TGTGCCAGCTCCCACCCGGAGGGCGGGAGCTACGAGCAGTACTTC. As protein: CASSHPEGGSYEQYF.

The genes are TRBV18 and TRBJ1-2, with D perhaps TRBD1 (6 bases). CDR1 is KGHSH and CDR2 is LQKENI in the germline V gene. V was clipped by 0 bases and J by 7 bases, with 18 bases between them. The CDR3 is 16 amino acids. This CDR3 is CASSPPVGQQEGGYTF. DNA for the CDR3: TGTGCCAGCTCACCACCGGTGGGACAACAAGAGGGTGGCTACACCTTC.

In regard to this clone: This likely comes from a read error, as the CDR3 has no conserved phenylalanine or tryptophan at its end. Because the CDR3's place on the DNA is in doubt, the DNA is left out and the CDR3 is given as listed by TCRdb. The genes are TRBV5-1 and TRBJ2-7; no DNA check was done on the table's D call, TRBD1. Germline V gives CDR1 SGHRS, CDR2 YFSETQ. The CDR3 spans 10 amino acids, including both terminal residues. This chain's CDR3 is CASSLGTGVP.

V is TRBV9 and J is TRBJ2-7, with D possibly TRBD1 on 6 matching bases. Trimming left V 4 bases short and J 6 bases short, with 23 bases between. Per the germline V gene, CDR1 is SGDLS and CDR2 is YYNGEE. The CDR3 has 16 amino acids. The CDR3 DNA sequence: TGTGCCAGCAGCACACGACGGGACATTCCCGTGGGCGAGCAGTACTTC. Protein product: CASSTRRDIPVGEQYF. The whole variable domain, remainder taken from reference TRBV9 and TRBJ2-7, is DSGVTQTPKHLITATGQRVTLRCSPRSGDLSVYWYQQSLDQGLQFLIQYYNGEERAKGNILERFSAQQFPDLHSELNLSSLELGDSALYFCASSTRRDIPVGEQYFGPGTRLTVT.

The chain carries TRBV2 and TRBJ2-3, with D possibly being TRBD1 (5 bases). V dropped 6 bases and J dropped 5 bases, with 9 bases sitting between them. The CDR3 spans 12 residues. Germline V lookup: CDR1 SNHLY, CDR2 FYNNEI. The CDR3: CASSRGQDTQYF. The CDR3 DNA is TGTGCCAGCAGCCGCGGACAAGATACGCAGTATTTT.

This clone has only one observation. This specimen includes other DNA sequences encoding the same CDR3. This chain joins TRBV5-1 and TRBJ2-7; no reliable D call. Trimming took 2 bases from V and 1 from J, leaving 7 bases between them. The germline CDR1 and CDR2 sequences are SGHRS and YFSETQ. The CDR3 totals 13 residues. The CDR3 protein is CASSLERSYEQYF. Here the CDR3 DNA reads TGCGCCAGCAGCTTAGAGAGGTCCTACGAGCAGTACTTC. Full variable domain (rest looked up from reference TRBV5-1 and TRBJ2-7): KAGVTQTPRYLIKTRGQQVTLSCSPISGHRSVSWYQQTPGQGLQFLFEYFSETQRNKGNFPGRFSGRQFSNSRSEMNVSTLELGDSALYLCASSLERSYEQYFGPGTRLTVT.

The chain employs TRBV15 and TRBJ1-3, with D possibly being TRBD1 (6 bases). Per germline, CDR1 LNHNV and CDR2 YYDKDF (reference sequence). Trimming took off 9 bases at V and 7 bases at J, with 16 bases between the two ends. This CDR3 comprises 13 residues. The CDR3 reads CATAGAKSNTIYF. CDR3 nucleotide sequence: TGTGCCACAGCGGGGGCCAAAAGCAACACCATATATTTT. Together with reference TRBV15 and TRBJ1-3, the CDR3 gives the full variable domain: DAMVIQNPRYQVTQFGKPVTLSCSQTLNHNVMYWYQQKSSQAPKLLFHYYDKDFNNEADTPDNFQSRRPNTSFCFLDIRSPGLGDTAMYLCATAGAKSNTIYFGEGSWLTVV.

The CDR3 DNA follows: TGTGCCATCAGTGAGTCGACGGGCCAGATTTCCTACGAGCAGTACTTC. This codes for CAISESTGQISYEQYF. The chain couples TRBV10-3 to TRBJ2-7; D unresolved. CDR3 size: 16 residues. CDR1 is ENHRY and CDR2 is SYGVKD in the germline V gene. Trimming cost V 0 bases and J 1 base, with 13 bases left between them.

The chain joins TRBV2 to TRBJ1-6; 11 nucleotides agree with TRBD1. Germline CDR1 is SNHLY and CDR2 is FYNNEI. The CDR3 is 16 amino acids. Trimming took 7 bases from V and 4 from J; bases not matched to a gene: 6. The CDR3: CASNGQGAAYNSPLHF. Written as DNA, the CDR3 is TGTGCCAGCAATGGACAGGGGGCAGCTTATAATTCACCCCTCCACTTT.